The next 10 T cell receptor beta chains were all read from a single sample in a study of cytomegalovirus exposure and HLA in healthy donors. Amplification used 60 Vbeta primers and 13 Jbeta primers. Data came from immunoSEQ multiplex PCR; TCRdb stores just in-frame clones and leaves some out. The sample lists around 170,000 clones; more than 80% were seen once. The sample comprised PBMCs. These receptors were collected from a woman between 45 and 65 years old in good health and CMV-seropositive.

The rearrangement links TRBV27 to TRBJ2-7, with TRBD2 matching over 10 bases. Germline loops: CDR1 MNHEY, CDR2 SMNVEV (reference sequence). V shed 4 bases and J 3 bases; nucleotides not matched to a gene: 3. This CDR3 region has 14 residues. In DNA form, the CDR3 reads TGTGCCAGCAGTTACCAGCGGGGGGGCTACGAGCAGTACTTC. As protein: CASSYQRGGYEQYF.

The gene calls are TRBV4-2 and TRBJ1-2, with 8 bases fitting TRBD1. V shed 4 bases and J 0 bases; nucleotides not matched to a gene: 4. CDR3 size: 15 residues. CDR1 LGHNA and CDR2 YNFKEQ come from the germline V gene. CDR3 region: CASSPGQVANYGYTF. CDR3 coding DNA: TGTGCCAGCAGCCCGGGACAGGTAGCTAACTATGGCTACACCTTC.

This chain joins TRBV10-2 and TRBJ2-7, with a possible D match to TRBD2 (5 bases). This CDR3 region has 16 residues. The germline V gene encodes CDR1 WSHSY and CDR2 SAAADI. Trimming took 3 bases from V and 6 from J, leaving 21 bases between them. As DNA, the CDR3 is TGCGCCAGCAGTGACGTGGGGTACCTGGATCGGGGCGAGCAGTACTTC. Translating gives CASSDVGYLDRGEQYF.

The rearrangement uses TRBV6-5 and TRBJ2-1; D is perhaps TRBD2 (7 bases). V dropped 0 bases and J dropped 4 bases, with 13 bases sitting between them. The CDR3 runs 16 residues. The germline V gene has CDR1 MNHEY and CDR2 SVGAGI. The CDR3 DNA is TGTGCCAGCAGTTACTCGGGGGGGGCGGTATACAATGAGCAGTTCTTC. It specifies CASSYSGGAVYNEQFF.

This clone has only a few counts. The chain joins TRBV4-3 to TRBJ1-1; 11 positions match TRBD1. Germline lookup yields CDR1 LGHNA and CDR2 YSLEER. The CDR3 runs to 15 residues. V shed 1 base and J 5 bases; nucleotides not matched to a gene: 3. The CDR3 DNA follows: TGCGCCAGCAGCCAAGTCGGGACAGGGGGGACTGAAGCTTTCTTT. It yields the protein CASSQVGTGGTEAFF.

The sample holds a few counts of this clone. The CDR3 DNA is TGTGCCAGCAGCTTCGGTTACCAAGAGACCCAGTACTTC. Translation gives CASSFGYQETQYF. This chain joins TRBV11-3 and TRBJ2-5; D is ambiguous. Germline CDR1 is SGHNT and CDR2 is YENEEA. V was pared by 3 bases and J by 0 bases, with 5 bases between. The CDR3 is 13 amino acids.

The V call is TRBV11-2, the J call TRBJ2-5; a possible D gene is TRBD1 (5 bases). The J call is uncertain, as TRBJ2-7 better fits the DNA end. The CDR3 loop spans 15 amino acids. From germline, CDR1 is SGHAT and CDR2 FQNNGV. The CDR3 is CASSLDGGQSYEQYF. The DNA for the CDR3 is TGTGCCAGCAGCTTAGATGGCGGACAATCCTACGAGCAGTACTTC.

The rearrangement links TRBV10-3 to TRBJ2-2; 10 positions match TRBD1. Germline V gene sequence: CDR1 ENHRY, CDR2 SYGVKD. The CDR3 has 15 amino acids. The ends lost 6 bases at V and 8 bases at J; junction bases unmatched: 9. The CDR3 sequence: CAISPGTGVRGELFF. The CDR3 DNA sequence: TGTGCCATCAGCCCCGGGACAGGGGTCAGGGGGGAGCTGTTTTTT.

CDR3 DNA sequence: TGTGCCAGCTGGGCTCGCCTGAGCTCCTACGAGCAGTACTTC. It encodes CASWARLSSYEQYF. The J gene is TRBJ2-7, the V gene TRBV28; D is ambiguous. In germline, CDR1 is MDHEN, CDR2 SYDVKM. This CDR3 region has 14 residues. V lost 8 bases, J lost 0 bases, and 14 bases lay in between.

This rearrangement joins TRBV28 to TRBJ2-3, with 9 bases aligning to TRBD1. J lost 4 bases, V lost 6 bases, and 8 bases had no gene match. The CDR3 spans 15 residues. Germline V gene lookup returns CDR1 MDHEN and CDR2 SYDVKM. CDR3: CASSSTGTGSDTQYF. In nucleotides, the CDR3 is TGTGCCAGCAGCTCAACCGGGACAGGGTCAGATACGCAGTATTTT. The whole variable domain, filled in from reference TRBV28 and TRBJ2-3, reads DVKVTQSSRYLVKRTGEKVFLECVQDMDHENMFWYRQDPGLGLRLIYFSYDVKMKEKGDIPEGYSVSREKKERFSLILESASTNQTSMYLCASSSTGTGSDTQYFGPGTRLTVL.